The source of this T cell receptor beta chain is a study of blood T cell repertoires in COVID-19. This table comes from immunoSEQ multiplex PCR, and its TCRdb copy is limited to in-frame clones, with some not included. The profile covers under 150,000 clones, with roughly 81% appearing a single time and roughly 3.5% taken by the ten largest. This CDR3 region has 17 residues. Germline values: CDR1 SNHLY, CDR2 FYNNEI. J lost 2 bases, V lost 5 bases, and 12 bases had no gene match. The receptor's source is a man aged 40-50 years with acute or convalescent COVID-19. The chain combines TRBV2 with TRBJ2-3, with 8 bases lining up with TRBD1. Sequencing input: peripheral blood. The CDR3 is CASSPVRWDRYTDTQYF. The DNA of the CDR3 is TGTGCCAGCAGTCCAGTGCGGTGGGACAGGTACACAGATACGCAGTATTTT.